The 2 T cell receptor beta chains presented below share a single source sample, sequenced in a study of shared clonotypes between healthy human individuals. The protocol was immunoSEQ multiplex PCR, while the TCRdb copy is restricted to in-frame clones and leaves out a portion. The sample yields 2,500,000 or so clones, around 92% seen once. Sequenced input: naive CD4+ T cells from PBMCs. Described subset: CD45RA+ positively selected. The source of these receptors is a man aged 18 to 35 in good health. Some clones in this sample may be carry-over from other donors' samples.

The V and J genes are TRBV5-1 and TRBJ2-3; 9 bases match TRBD2. V dropped 3 bases and J dropped 6; count of bases not matched to a gene: 8. CDR1 SGHRS and CDR2 YFSETQ come from the germline V gene. This CDR3 is built from 15 residues. CDR3 region: CASSSMTSGGDTQYF. The CDR3 bases are TGCGCCAGCAGCTCGATGACTAGCGGTGGGGATACGCAGTATTTT.

The chain recombines TRBV9 with TRBJ2-7, with 8 bases fitting TRBD2. The CDR3 covers 16 residues. Germline CDR1 SGDLS, CDR2 YYNGEE. V lost 4 bases, J lost 7 bases, and 16 bases stayed unmatched. The CDR3 is CASSLSPGGTSLEQYF. In DNA form, the CDR3 reads TGTGCCAGCAGCCTATCCCCCGGGGGGACTAGTTTGGAGCAGTACTTC.